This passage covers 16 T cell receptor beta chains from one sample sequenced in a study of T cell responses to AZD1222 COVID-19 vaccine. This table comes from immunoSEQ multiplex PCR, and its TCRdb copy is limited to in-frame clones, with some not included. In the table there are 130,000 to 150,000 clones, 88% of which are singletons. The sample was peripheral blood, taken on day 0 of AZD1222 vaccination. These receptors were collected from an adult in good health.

The CDR3 region is CASSVEQGRHGYTF. CDR3 in DNA: TGTGCCAGCAGCGTAGAACAGGGGAGGCATGGCTACACCTTC. This chain uses TRBV9 with TRBJ1-2, with 7 bases aligning to TRBD1. Germline-derived CDR1 and CDR2 are SGDLS and YYNGEE. This CDR3 region has 14 residues. V lost 0 bases, J lost 6 bases, and 5 bases stayed unmatched.

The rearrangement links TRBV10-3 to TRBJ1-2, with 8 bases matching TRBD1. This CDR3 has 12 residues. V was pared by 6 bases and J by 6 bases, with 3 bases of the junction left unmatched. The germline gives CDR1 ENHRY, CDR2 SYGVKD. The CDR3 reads CAISRQGHGYTF. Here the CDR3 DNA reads TGTGCCATCAGCCGACAGGGGCATGGCTACACCTTC.

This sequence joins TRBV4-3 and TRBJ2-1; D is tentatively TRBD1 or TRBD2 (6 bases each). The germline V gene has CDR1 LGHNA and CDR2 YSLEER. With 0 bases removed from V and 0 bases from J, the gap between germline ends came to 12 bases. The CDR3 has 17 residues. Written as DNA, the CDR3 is TGCGCCAGCAGCCAAGATAGGGGGGTGAGCTCCTACAATGAGCAGTTCTTC. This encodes CASSQDRGVSSYNEQFF.

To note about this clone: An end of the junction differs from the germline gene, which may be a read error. The CDR3 sequence is CASSSPGLRNTEAFF. The DNA for the CDR3 is TGTGCCAGCTCATCACCAGGGCTGCGGAACACTGAAGCTTTCTTT. J is TRBJ1-1 and V is TRBV18; perhaps TRBD1 as D (5 bases). CDR1 is KGHSH and CDR2 is LQKENI in the germline V gene. The CDR3 length is 15 residues.

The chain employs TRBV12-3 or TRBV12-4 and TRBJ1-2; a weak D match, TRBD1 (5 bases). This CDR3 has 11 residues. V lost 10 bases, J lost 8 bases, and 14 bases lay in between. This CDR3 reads CAIGVKGGYTF. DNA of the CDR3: TGTGCCATCGGGGTAAAGGGGGGCTACACCTTC.

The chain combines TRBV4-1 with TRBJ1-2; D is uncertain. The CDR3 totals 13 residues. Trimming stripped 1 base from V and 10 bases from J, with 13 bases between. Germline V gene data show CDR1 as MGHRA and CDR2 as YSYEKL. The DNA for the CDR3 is TGCGCCAGCAGCCAAGTCACGGTCAGATTCTACACCTTC. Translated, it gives CASSQVTVRFYTF.

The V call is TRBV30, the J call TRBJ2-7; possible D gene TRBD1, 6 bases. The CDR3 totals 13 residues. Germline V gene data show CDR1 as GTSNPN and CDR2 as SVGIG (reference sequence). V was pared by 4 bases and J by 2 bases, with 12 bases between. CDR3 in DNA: TGTGCCTGGAATTACAGGGCTACCTACGAGCAGTACTTC. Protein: CAWNYRATYEQYF.

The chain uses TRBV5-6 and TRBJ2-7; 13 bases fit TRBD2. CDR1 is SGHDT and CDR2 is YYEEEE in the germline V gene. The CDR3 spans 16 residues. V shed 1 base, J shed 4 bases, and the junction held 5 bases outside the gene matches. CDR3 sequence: CASSLLATSGGYEQYF. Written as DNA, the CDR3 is TGTGCCAGCAGCTTGTTGGCGACTAGCGGGGGGTACGAGCAGTACTTC. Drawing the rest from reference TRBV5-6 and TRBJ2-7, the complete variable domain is DAGVTQSPTHLIKTRGQQVTLRCSPKSGHDTVSWYQQALGQGPQFIFQYYEEEERQRGNFPDRFSGHQFPNYSSELNVNALLLGDSALYLCASSLLATSGGYEQYFGPGTRLTVT.

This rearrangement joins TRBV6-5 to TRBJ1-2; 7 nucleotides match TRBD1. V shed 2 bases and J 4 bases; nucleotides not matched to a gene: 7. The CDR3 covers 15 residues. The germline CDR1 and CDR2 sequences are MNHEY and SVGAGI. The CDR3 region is CASSYLGQETYGYTF. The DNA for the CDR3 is TGTGCCAGCAGTTACCTAGGACAGGAGACCTATGGCTACACCTTC.

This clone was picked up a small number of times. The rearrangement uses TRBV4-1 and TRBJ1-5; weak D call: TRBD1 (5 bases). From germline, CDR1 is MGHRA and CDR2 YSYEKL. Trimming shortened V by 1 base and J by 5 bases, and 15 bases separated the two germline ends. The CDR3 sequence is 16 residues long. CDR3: CASSQGLGTADQPQHF. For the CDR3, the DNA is TGCGCCAGCAGCCAAGGGCTAGGGACGGCAGATCAGCCCCAGCATTTT.

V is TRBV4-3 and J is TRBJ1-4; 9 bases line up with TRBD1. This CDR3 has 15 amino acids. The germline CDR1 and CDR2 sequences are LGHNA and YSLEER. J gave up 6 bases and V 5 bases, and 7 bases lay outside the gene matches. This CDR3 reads CASSTRTGVDEKLFF. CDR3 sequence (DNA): TGCGCCAGCAGCACCCGGACAGGGGTAGATGAAAAACTGTTTTTT.

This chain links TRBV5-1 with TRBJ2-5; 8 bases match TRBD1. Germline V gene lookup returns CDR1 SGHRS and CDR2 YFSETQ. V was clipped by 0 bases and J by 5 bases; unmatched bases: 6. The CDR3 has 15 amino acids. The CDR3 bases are TGCGCCAGCAGCTTGGGGGCAGGGGGCAGGGAGACCCAGTACTTC. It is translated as CASSLGAGGRETQYF.

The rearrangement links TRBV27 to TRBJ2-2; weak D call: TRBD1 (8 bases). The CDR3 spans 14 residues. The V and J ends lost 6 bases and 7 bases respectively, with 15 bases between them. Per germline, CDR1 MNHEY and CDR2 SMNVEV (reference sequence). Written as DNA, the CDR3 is TGTGCCAGCAGACAGGGGGGGGTCAACGGGGAGCTGTTTTTT. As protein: CASRQGGVNGELFF.

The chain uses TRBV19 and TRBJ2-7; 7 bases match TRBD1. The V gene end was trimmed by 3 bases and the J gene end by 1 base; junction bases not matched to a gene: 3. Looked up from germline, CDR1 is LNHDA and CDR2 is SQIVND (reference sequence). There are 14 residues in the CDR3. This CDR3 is CASSMGQTSYEQYF. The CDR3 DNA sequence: TGTGCCAGTAGTATGGGACAGACTTCCTACGAGCAGTACTTC.

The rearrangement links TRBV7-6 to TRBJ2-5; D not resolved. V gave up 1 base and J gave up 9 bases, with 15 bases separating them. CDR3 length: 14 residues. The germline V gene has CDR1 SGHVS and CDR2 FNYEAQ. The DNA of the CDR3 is TGTGCCAGCAGCTTAGACTCCCTCGATGTGGCCCAGTACTTC. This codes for CASSLDSLDVAQYF. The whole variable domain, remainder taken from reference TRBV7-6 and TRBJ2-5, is GAGVSQSPRYKVTKRGQDVALRCDPISGHVSLYWYRQALGQGPEFLTYFNYEAQQDKSGLPNDRFSAERPEGSISTLTIQRTEQRDSAMYRCASSLDSLDVAQYFGPGTRLLVL.

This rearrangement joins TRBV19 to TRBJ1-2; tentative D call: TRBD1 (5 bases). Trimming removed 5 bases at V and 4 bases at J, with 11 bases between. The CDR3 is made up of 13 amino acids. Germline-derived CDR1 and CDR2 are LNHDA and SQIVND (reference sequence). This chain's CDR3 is CASSVTGTYGYTF. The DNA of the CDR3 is TGTGCCAGTAGTGTCACAGGAACCTATGGCTACACCTTC.